This TCR beta chain was recorded in a study of blood T cell repertoires in COVID-19. This CDR3 spans 15 amino acids. CDR1 and CDR2 (germline): SGHVS, FNYEAQ. Trimming took off 5 bases at V and 9 bases at J, with 17 bases between the two ends. Here immunoSEQ multiplex PCR was the method, and the copy in TCRdb shows in-frame clones only, minus some. The sample contains some 200,000 clones, about 88% of which appear only once. The sequenced material came from PBMCs or T cells enriched from blood (not recorded which). This clonotype originated in a young woman who had recovered from COVID-19. This chain uses TRBV7-6 with TRBJ1-6; D is ambiguous. The CDR3 protein is CASSVDPSAASPLHF. The CDR3 DNA follows: TGTGCCAGCAGCGTAGACCCTTCGGCGGCTTCACCCCTCCACTTT. The complete variable domain, with remaining parts taken from reference TRBV7-6 and TRBJ1-6, reads GAGVSQSPRYKVTKRGQDVALRCDPISGHVSLYWYRQALGQGPEFLTYFNYEAQQDKSGLPNDRFSAERPEGSISTLTIQRTEQRDSAMYRCASSVDPSAASPLHFGNGTRLTVT.